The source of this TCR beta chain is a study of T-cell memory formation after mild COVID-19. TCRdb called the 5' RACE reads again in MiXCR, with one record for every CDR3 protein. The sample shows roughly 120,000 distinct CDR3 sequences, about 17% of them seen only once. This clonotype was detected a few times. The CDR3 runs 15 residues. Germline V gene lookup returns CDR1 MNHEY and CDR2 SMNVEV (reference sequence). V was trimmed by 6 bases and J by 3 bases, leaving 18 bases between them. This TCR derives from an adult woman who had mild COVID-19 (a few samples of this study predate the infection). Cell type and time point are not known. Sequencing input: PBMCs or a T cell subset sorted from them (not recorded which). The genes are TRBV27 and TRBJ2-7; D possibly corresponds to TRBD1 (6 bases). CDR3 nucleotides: TGTGCCAGCAGCCGAACAGGGTTCCTCGGCTACGAGCAGTACTTC. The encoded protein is CASSRTGFLGYEQYF.